This is a list of T cell receptor beta chains from one sample in a study of cytomegalovirus exposure and HLA in healthy donors. The method was immunoSEQ multiplex PCR; TCRdb's version includes in-frame clones alone and lacks a portion of them. Of around 300,000 clones in the sample, approximately 90% were seen once. Sequencing used PBMCs. The receptors originated from a woman aged 25 to 39 in good health and CMV-seropositive. Both conserved end residues are part of each CDR3. A D gene is named only where the DNA matches it firmly. The listing skips clone size in some rows; elsewhere it reads once, few, many or a size class.

abundance	v_gene	d_gene	j_gene	CDR3aa	CDR3nt
.	TRBV5-4	.	TRBJ1-1	CASSRGAETEAFF	TGTGCCAGCAGCCGAGGGGCGGAGACTGAAGCTTTCTTT
.	TRBV4-1	TRBD1	TRBJ2-3	CASSQDPGGTGVIDTQYF	TGCGCCAGCAGCCAAGATCCGGGCGGGACAGGGGTTATTGATACGCAGTATTTT
.	TRBV27	TRBD1	TRBJ1-4	CASSPWDSHEKLFF	TGTGCCAGCAGTCCCTGGGACAGTCATGAAAAACTGTTTTTT
.	TRBV4-1	.	TRBJ2-7	CASSQDLDTLTYEQYF	TGCGCCAGCAGCCAAGATCTTGACACCTTAACCTACGAGCAGTACTTC
.	TRBV7-3	TRBD2	TRBJ2-1	CASSLGEGLFF	TGTGCCAGCAGCCTAGGGGAGGGTCTGTTCTTC
.	TRBV7-8	.	TRBJ2-1	CASSLSLGNEQFF	TGTGCCAGCAGCCTGAGTCTTGGCAATGAGCAGTTCTTC
many	TRBV15	TRBD1	TRBJ2-3	CATSRVTGQGADTQYF	TGTGCCACCAGCAGAGTTACGGGACAGGGGGCAGATACGCAGTATTTT
once	TRBV7-2	TRBD1	TRBJ1-5	CASSLRGGGNQPQHF	TGTGCCAGCAGCTTAAGAGGGGGCGGCAATCAGCCCCAGCATTTT
.	TRBV6-5	.	TRBJ2-5	CASSYPGIETQYF	TGTGCCAGCAGTTACCCAGGGATTGAGACCCAGTACTTC
.	TRBV6-1	.	TRBJ1-2	CASSEAGWEYGYTF	TGTGCCAGCAGTGAAGCCGGTTGGGAGTATGGCTACACCTTC
.	TRBV9	.	TRBJ2-3	CASSPPGLTTNTQYF	TGTGCCAGCAGCCCTCCGGGACTTACGACGAATACGCAGTATTTT
.	TRBV7-9	.	TRBJ1-2	CASSLDSRGEGYTF	TGTGCCAGCAGCTTAGACAGCCGGGGAGAAGGCTACACCTTC
.	TRBV9	TRBD1	TRBJ2-5	CASSDSGTGFAETQYF	TGTGCCAGCAGCGATTCCGGGACAGGGTTCGCAGAGACCCAGTACTTC
.	TRBV30	TRBD2	TRBJ2-1	CAWSAKTGTNYNEQFF	TGTGCCTGGAGTGCTAAAACCGGGACTAACTACAATGAGCAGTTCTTC
.	TRBV5-1	TRBD1	TRBJ2-5	CASSLPTLTGFSLTQETQYF	TGCGCCAGCAGCTTACCGACTTTGACAGGGTTTTCCCTTACCCAAGAGACCCAGTACTTC
once	TRBV11-2	.	TRBJ2-7	CASSLAWGSDFEQYF	TGTGCCAGCAGCTTAGCGTGGGGGTCGGATTTCGAGCAGTACTTC
.	TRBV27	.	TRBJ1-3	CASSLTGASSGNTIYF	TGTGCCAGCAGTTTAACGGGGGCTAGCTCTGGAAACACCATATATTTT
once	TRBV27	.	TRBJ1-1	CASSPLGTQNTEAFF	TGTGCCAGCAGTCCCCTCGGCACCCAGAACACTGAAGCTTTCTTT
.	TRBV12-5	.	TRBJ2-1	CASGSDQGLGEQFF	TGTGCTAGTGGTTCGGATCAGGGGTTGGGTGAGCAGTTCTTC
.	TRBV18	.	TRBJ2-1	CASSPYPMGGSYNEQFF	TGTGCCAGCTCACCATACCCTATGGGGGGCTCCTACAATGAGCAGTTCTTC
.	TRBV6-5	TRBD1	TRBJ1-2	CASSPYRDSYGYTF	TGTGCCAGCAGCCCTTACCGGGACAGCTATGGCTACACCTTC
few	TRBV28	.	TRBJ2-7	CASSLRAYEQYF	TGTGCCAGCAGTTTGCGGGCCTACGAGCAGTACTTC
.	TRBV29-1	.	TRBJ1-1	CSVEHSPTPGTEAFF	TGCAGCGTTGAACACTCCCCGACCCCGGGGACTGAAGCTTTCTTT
many	TRBV14	.	TRBJ1-1	CASSQDPKPAEAFF	TGTGCCAGCAGCCAAGATCCCAAACCTGCTGAAGCTTTCTTT
.	TRBV9	.	TRBJ2-5	CASSVSGGLQETQYF	TGTGCCAGCAGCGTCTCGGGGGGCCTCCAAGAGACCCAGTACTTC
.	TRBV27	.	TRBJ1-6	CASSIQGWPNSPLHF	TGTGCCAGCAGTATACAGGGTTGGCCTAATTCACCCCTCCACTTT
.	TRBV7-3	TRBD2	TRBJ2-1	CASSPSGDNEQFF	TGTGCCAGCAGCCCTAGCGGCGACAATGAGCAGTTCTTC
few	TRBV2	.	TRBJ1-5	CASSVGGASNQPQHF	TGTGCCAGCAGTGTCGGGGGGGCGTCCAATCAGCCCCAGCATTTT
.	TRBV27	.	TRBJ2-4	CASSFVGPGNIQYF	TGTGCCAGCAGTTTCGTGGGCCCGGGGAACATTCAGTACTTC
.	TRBV19	TRBD2	TRBJ2-1	CASSEWTSGREDEQFF	TGTGCCAGTAGCGAATGGACTAGCGGGAGGGAGGATGAGCAGTTCTTC
.	TRBV9	.	TRBJ2-1	CASTPWSGNEQFF	TGTGCCAGCACCCCGTGGTCTGGAAATGAGCAGTTCTTC
.	TRBV30	.	TRBJ1-4	CAWSFGHGEKLFF	TGTGCCTGGAGTTTCGGACACGGAGAAAAACTGTTTTTT
.	TRBV5-1	.	TRBJ2-2	CASSLADRELFF	TGCGCCAGCAGCTTGGCGGATAGGGAGCTGTTTTTT